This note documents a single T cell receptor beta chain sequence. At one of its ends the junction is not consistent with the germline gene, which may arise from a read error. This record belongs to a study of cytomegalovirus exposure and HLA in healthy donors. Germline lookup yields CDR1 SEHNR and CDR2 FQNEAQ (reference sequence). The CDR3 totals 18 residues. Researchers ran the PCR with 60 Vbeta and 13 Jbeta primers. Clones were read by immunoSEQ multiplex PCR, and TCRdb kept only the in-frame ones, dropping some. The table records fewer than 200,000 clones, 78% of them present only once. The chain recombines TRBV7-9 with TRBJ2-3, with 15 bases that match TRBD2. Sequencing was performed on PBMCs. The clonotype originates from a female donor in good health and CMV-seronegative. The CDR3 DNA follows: TGTTCCAGCAGCTTAGCGGGACTAGCGGGAGGAGGTACAGATACGCAGTATTTT. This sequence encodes CSSSLAGLAGGGTDTQYF.